The 26 T cell receptor beta chains below all came from one sample that was sequenced in a study of T cells after yellow fever vaccination. TCRdb reanalysed the 5' RACE reads using MiXCR and keeps one entry per CDR3 protein. In the table there are roughly 160,000 distinct CDR3 sequences, 9.3% of which are singletons. Specimen: CD8+ T cells sorted from PBMCs, collected 45 days after the yellow fever booster vaccination. Receptors were obtained from a man aged 18 to 30 who received the YFV17D yellow fever vaccine.

The chain employs TRBV2 and TRBJ2-3; D unclear. V lost 3 bases and J 0 bases, leaving 10 bases between the germline ends. In germline, CDR1 is SNHLY, CDR2 FYNNEI. This CDR3 spans 15 amino acids. The CDR3 sequence: CASSDYTLSTDTQYF. The CDR3 bases are TGTGCCAGCAGTGATTACACCCTGAGCACAGATACGCAGTATTTT.

This clonotype has more than one count but fewer than ten. This sequence joins TRBV6-6 and TRBJ2-5, with 7 bases that match TRBD1. This CDR3 spans 13 amino acids. V dropped 5 bases and J dropped 4; count of bases not matched to a gene: 4. Germline V gene data show CDR1 as MNHNY and CDR2 as SVGAGI (reference sequence). Here the CDR3 reads CASSPNRGETQYF. The CDR3 DNA follows: TGTGCCAGCAGTCCGAACAGGGGAGAGACCCAGTACTTC.

The chain combines TRBV2 with TRBJ2-1; 7 nucleotides agree with TRBD1. The V and J ends lost 6 bases and 10 bases, in that order; junction bases with no gene match: 6. The CDR3 length is 12 residues. Germline V gives CDR1 SNHLY, CDR2 FYNNEI. The CDR3 sequence is CASRDRWEEQFF. DNA of the CDR3: TGTGCCAGCAGGGACAGGTGGGAGGAGCAGTTCTTC.

This clonotype was detected only a few times. This rearrangement joins TRBV11-2 to TRBJ2-7; D is ambiguous. Trimming took off 5 bases at V and 4 bases at J, with 6 bases between the two ends. Germline assignment: CDR1 SGHAT and CDR2 FQNNGV. The CDR3 runs to 11 residues. The CDR3 nucleotides are TGTGCCAGCAGCCATTTATACGAGCAGTACGTC. This encodes CASSHLYEQYV.

The chain recombines TRBV12-5 with TRBJ2-2; 10 positions match TRBD1. Germline V CDR1 and CDR2: LGHNT, FRNRAP. This CDR3 has 15 amino acids. J was trimmed by 3 bases and V by 7 bases; bases with no gene match: 5. The DNA for the CDR3 is TGTGCTAGTGCCTGGGGACAGGGGTACACCGGGGAGCTGTTTTTT. Its protein is CASAWGQGYTGELFF.

Here the CDR3 reads CASSTFSGAYNEQFF. CDR3 nucleotides: TGTGCCAGTAGTACGTTTAGCGGAGCATACAATGAGCAGTTCTTC. The rearrangement joins TRBV19 to TRBJ2-1; perhaps TRBD2 as D (6 bases). This CDR3 has 15 residues. Germline-derived CDR1 and CDR2 are LNHDA and SQIVND (reference sequence). V was shortened by 4 bases and J by 4 bases, with 14 bases between the two germline ends.

The J gene is TRBJ2-4, the V gene TRBV29-1; D is unclear. CDR1 and CDR2 from the germline V gene are SQVTM and ANQGSEA. The CDR3 extends over 11 amino acids. V lost 2 bases and J 5 bases, leaving 4 bases between the germline ends. The CDR3 protein is CSVENQNIQYF. Written as DNA, the CDR3 is TGCAGCGTTGAAAATCAAAACATTCAGTACTTC.

This clonotype was recorded many times. This chain uses TRBV5-1 with TRBJ1-2, with unresolved D. V shed 0 bases and J shed 5 bases, with 8 bases lying between them. Germline loops: CDR1 SGHRS, CDR2 YFSETQ. The CDR3 sequence is 13 residues long. The CDR3 DNA sequence: TGCGCCAGCAGCTTGGGACACGGATATGGCTACACCTTC. Translation gives CASSLGHGYGYTF.

The J gene is TRBJ2-7, the V gene TRBV7-8; 11 bases map to TRBD2. The CDR3 runs 17 residues. Germline values: CDR1 SGHVS, CDR2 FQNEAQ. Losses at the gene ends were 1 base for V and 4 bases for J; bases not matched to a gene: 9. The chain's CDR3 is CASSLGIASGGTYEQYV. For the CDR3, the DNA is TGTGCCAGCAGCTTAGGAATTGCTAGCGGGGGGACTTACGAGCAGTACGTC.

In this sample, this clonotype turned up many times. This chain joins TRBV12-3 or TRBV12-4 and TRBJ2-3; maybe TRBD2 (5 bases). V was shortened by 6 bases and J by 0 bases, with 16 bases between the two germline ends. The CDR3 is 16 amino acids. CDR3 in DNA: TGTGCCAGCAGCCCTGAGGGCTGGCAGAGCACAGATACGCAGTATTTT. Translated, it gives CASSPEGWQSTDTQYF.

A few counts support this clonotype. CDR3 sequence: CASSTQGVPDTQYF. The CDR3 nucleotides read TGTGCCAGCAGTACCCAAGGGGTACCAGATACGCAGTATTTT. The J gene is TRBJ2-3, the V gene TRBV6-5; tentatively, D is TRBD1 (5 bases). The germline CDR1 and CDR2 sequences are MNHEY and SVGAGI. V lost 5 bases and J lost 4, with 13 bases in between. This CDR3 contains 14 residues.

This clonotype was recorded a few times. The V call is TRBV6-5, the J call TRBJ2-7; 9 positions match TRBD1. This CDR3 has 15 residues. The J segment lost 6 bases and the V segment lost 0 bases, leaving 6 bases of the junction unmatched. Germline-derived CDR1 and CDR2 are MNHEY and SVGAGI. DNA of the CDR3: TGTGCCAGCAGTTACTCGGCCGGACAGGGGAGCGAGCAGTACTTC. This codes for CASSYSAGQGSEQYF.

The rearrangement uses TRBV29-1 and TRBJ2-3; TRBD2 might be the D (5 bases). The ends were cut back, 5 bases at V and 4 bases at J, with 16 bases in the middle. From germline, CDR1 is SQVTM and CDR2 ANQGSEA. The CDR3 has 14 residues. The CDR3 DNA follows: TGCAGCGTTATTCGGGATTCTAACGCAGATACGCAGTATTTT. Its translation is CSVIRDSNADTQYF.

This chain links TRBV28 with TRBJ1-3; D is undetermined. The V end was cut by 5 bases, the J end by 0 bases, with 11 bases between. CDR3 length equals 15 residues. CDR1 is MDHEN, CDR2 SYDVKM, per germline. The CDR3 here is CASSVGGASGNTIYF. The CDR3 DNA is TGTGCCAGCAGTGTCGGCGGAGCCTCTGGAAACACCATATATTTT. The full variable domain, in which reference TRBV28 and TRBJ1-3 provide the parts outside the CDR3, is DVKVTQSSRYLVKRTGEKVFLECVQDMDHENMFWYRQDPGLGLRLIYFSYDVKMKEKGDIPEGYSVSREKKERFSLILESASTNQTSMYLCASSVGGASGNTIYFGEGSWLTVV.

This clonotype was found a few times. The chain couples TRBV7-9 to TRBJ2-2; perhaps TRBD1 as D (5 bases). The CDR3 contains 15 residues. V was shortened by 5 bases and J by 2 bases, with 12 bases between the two germline ends. CDR1 and CDR2 from the germline V gene are SEHNR and FQNEAQ (reference sequence). The CDR3: CASSATRANTGELFF. The CDR3 DNA follows: TGTGCCAGCAGCGCCACCAGGGCTAACACCGGGGAGCTGTTTTTT.

This chain links TRBV5-6 with TRBJ2-3; 9 bases line up with TRBD1. CDR3 size: 15 residues. V shed 1 base, J shed 4 bases, and the junction held 4 bases outside the gene matches. The germline V gene encodes CDR1 SGHDT and CDR2 YYEEEE. CDR3 DNA sequence: TGTGCCAGCAGCTTGAACCGGGACAGGGCAGATACGCAGTATTTT. This translates into CASSLNRDRADTQYF.

This clonotype has ten or more counts. The chain uses TRBV14 and TRBJ2-1; 9 bases line up with TRBD2. The CDR3 loop spans 14 amino acids. With V trimmed by 4 bases and J by 4 bases, 2 bases remained unmatched. The germline V gene has CDR1 SGHDN and CDR2 FVKESK. The CDR3 is CASSLSGRYNEQFF. CDR3 bases: TGTGCCAGCAGCCTAAGCGGGAGGTACAATGAGCAGTTCTTC.

At least ten counts were recorded for this clonotype. The V and J genes are TRBV7-8 and TRBJ2-7, with TRBD1 matching 7 bases. Germline values: CDR1 SGHVS, CDR2 FQNEAQ. Trimming removed 8 bases from V and 2 bases from J; junction bases left unmatched: 9. The CDR3 is made up of 14 amino acids. CDR3 sequence reads: CASQGDSATYEQYF. The CDR3 nucleotides read TGTGCCAGCCAGGGGGACAGCGCAACCTACGAGCAGTACTTC.

This clonotype has a handful of counts. The V call is TRBV27, the J call TRBJ1-1, with D possibly being TRBD1 (5 bases). Germline CDR1 and CDR2: MNHEY and SMNVEV (reference sequence). The CDR3 is made up of 13 amino acids. The V and J ends lost 5 bases and 4 bases respectively, with 11 bases between them. The CDR3 coding sequence is TGTGCCAGCAGTCACGGCGGGGGCACTGAAGCTTTCTTT. Translation gives CASSHGGGTEAFF.

Concerning this clonotype itself: This sequence may be a read error, since a much larger clone differs from it by one base. This sequence joins TRBV5-4 and TRBJ1-4; D unclear. Germline CDR1 is SGHNT and CDR2 is YYREEE (reference sequence). Trimming shortened V by 3 bases and J by 5 bases, and 2 bases separated the two germline ends. The CDR3 totals 11 residues. Here the CDR3 reads CASSSNEKLFF. The DNA of the CDR3 is TGTGCCAGCAGCTCAAATGAAAAACTGTTTTTT.

This clonotype was counted between two and nine times. The chain uses TRBV29-1 and TRBJ1-1; no clear D. The CDR3 spans 12 residues. Looked up from germline, CDR1 is SQVTM and CDR2 is ANQGSEA. The germline V and J ends were trimmed by 4 bases and 5 bases, with 11 bases remaining between them. As DNA, the CDR3 is TGCAGCGTTGGGCTGACGGAGACTGAAGCTTTCTTT. This codes for CSVGLTETEAFF.

The chain has TRBV6-5 and TRBJ2-7; D is undetermined. CDR3 length: 14 amino acids. Germline values: CDR1 MNHEY, CDR2 SVGAGI. V gave up 7 bases and J gave up 0 bases, with 13 bases separating them. This chain's CDR3 is CASTPGAGSYEQYF. In DNA, the CDR3 is TGTGCCAGCACCCCGGGCGCCGGCTCCTACGAGCAGTACTTC.

The V and J genes are TRBV15 and TRBJ2-2, with D hard to call. The CDR3 sequence is 15 residues long. Per the germline V gene, CDR1 is LNHNV and CDR2 is YYDKDF (reference sequence). V lost 5 bases and J lost 0, with 10 bases in between. The CDR3 sequence: CATSGVVTNTGELFF. The CDR3 DNA reads as TGTGCCACCAGCGGAGTGGTCACGAACACCGGGGAGCTGTTTTTT.

The table lists this clonotype with a count of one. This may be a read error, as it is one base from a much larger clone. This sequence joins TRBV5-1 and TRBJ2-1, with D perhaps matching TRBD2 (5 bases). This CDR3 spans 15 amino acids. Germline V lookup: CDR1 SGHRS, CDR2 YFSETQ. V was trimmed by 5 bases and J by 6 bases, leaving 18 bases between them. CDR3: CASREQAQGLNEQFF. CDR3 nucleotide sequence: TGCGCCAGCAGGGAGCAGGCCCAAGGACTCAATGAGCAGTTCTTC.

J is TRBJ2-7 and V is TRBV6-1; tentatively, D is TRBD1 (5 bases). The CDR3 runs to 12 residues. Trimming cost V 4 bases and J 1 base, with 5 bases left between them. CDR1 and CDR2 (germline): MNHNS, SASEGT. The CDR3 reads CASSGQSYEQYV. CDR3 nucleotides: TGTGCCAGCAGTGGACAGTCCTACGAGCAGTACGTC.

This clonotype was counted between two and nine times. V is TRBV4-1 and J is TRBJ2-3, with D unclear. CDR1 is MGHRA and CDR2 is YSYEKL in the germline V gene. The CDR3 runs to 14 residues. The V and J ends lost 4 bases and 4 bases respectively, with 12 bases between them. The CDR3 DNA follows: TGCGCCAGCAGCCGCTCCTGGATCGCAGATACGCAGTATTTT. It specifies CASSRSWIADTQYF.